Listed below are T cell receptor beta chains from one sample, sequenced in a study of technical replicates of blood from several donors. The assay was immunoSEQ multiplex PCR, and TCRdb's table has in-frame clones only and misses some. This sample has roughly 15,000 clones, with about nine tenths found just once. The specimen sequenced was PBMCs. These receptors all come from a human donor in good health. Each CDR3 is given with its conserved first and last residue. D genes are given only for firm matches. Clone size, where shown, is once, few, many, or a class for clones that have expanded.

>-|13|TRBJ2-7|TRBV11-2|few
CASSSVGMYEQYF
TGTGCCAGCAGCTCCGTCGGGATGTACGAGCAGTACTTC
>-|15|TRBJ2-3|TRBV19|-
CASRLEGRAADTQYF
TGTGCCAGCCGACTAGAAGGTAGGGCCGCAGATACGCAGTATTTT
>-|13|TRBJ2-3|TRBV27|-
CASSLEGTDTQYF
TGTGCCAGCAGTTTAGAGGGGACTGATACGCAGTATTTT
>-|12|TRBJ1-4|TRBV28|few
CASSEEFRKLFF
TGTGCCAGCAGCGAGGAGTTCCGAAAACTGTTTTTT
>TRBD2|17|TRBJ2-2|TRBV5-1|-
CASSLAGSGRRTGELFF
TGCGCCAGCAGCTTGGCCGGGAGCGGGAGAAGGACCGGGGAGCTGTTTTTT
>TRBD1|13|TRBJ2-1|TRBV10-3|-
CAISGQGGNEQFF
TGTGCCATCAGCGGACAGGGGGGGAATGAGCAGTTCTTC
>TRBD2|15|TRBJ2-4|TRBV11-2|-
CASSTPRGVGNIQYF
TGTGCCAGCAGCACCCCGCGGGGGGTCGGAAACATTCAGTACTTC
>TRBD1|14|TRBJ1-5|TRBV7-8|-
CASSSQTGMQPQHF
TGTGCCAGCAGCTCTCAGACAGGGATGCAGCCCCAGCATTTT
>-|17|TRBJ2-5|TRBV18|-
CASSPTFLSAVEETQYF
TGTGCCAGCTCACCCACTTTTTTAAGCGCAGTCGAAGAGACCCAGTACTTC
>TRBD2|13|TRBJ2-1|TRBV6-6|few
CASSSGRAREQFF
TGTGCCAGCAGTAGCGGGAGGGCCAGAGAGCAGTTCTTC
>TRBD2|14|TRBJ2-3|TRBV2|-
CASTDSSGTDTQYF
TGTGCCAGCACTGACTCTAGCGGGACAGATACGCAGTATTTT
>TRBD1|16|TRBJ2-2|TRBV27|-
CASSNKQGMMTGELFF
TGTGCCAGCAGTAACAAACAGGGGATGATGACCGGGGAGCTGTTTTTT
>-|18|TRBJ2-1|TRBV21-1|-
CASSPKPTSGRAYNEQFF
TGTGCCAGCAGTCCTAAGCCAACTAGCGGGAGGGCCTACAATGAGCAGTTCTTC
>TRBD2|21|TRBJ2-2|TRBV19|-
CASSTGLWSPRAGGLDGELFF
TGTGCCAGTAGTACCGGGCTTTGGAGTCCCCGGGCGGGAGGGCTTGACGGGGAGCTGTTTTTT
>TRBD1|15|TRBJ2-7|TRBV4-1|-
CASSPGTGITYEQYF
TGCGCCAGCAGCCCGGGGACAGGGATAACCTACGAGCAGTACTTC
>TRBD2|15|TRBJ2-2|TRBV5-1|-
CASNYGGLAPGELFF
TGCGCCAGCAACTATGGGGGACTAGCTCCCGGGGAGCTGTTTTTT
>-|13|TRBJ1-4|TRBV2|-
CASSSPVLEKLFF
TGTGCCAGCAGTTCCCCTGTTCTGGAAAAACTGTTTTTT
>-|18|TRBJ2-6|TRBV4-2|-
CASSQMTGSSSGANVLTF
TGTGCCAGCAGCCAGATGACCGGGTCGAGCTCTGGGGCCAACGTCCTGACTTTC
>-|12|TRBJ1-1|TRBV7-9|once
CASSLGATEAFF
TGTGCCAGCAGCTTAGGGGCCACTGAAGCTTTCTTT
>TRBD2|17|TRBJ2-1|TRBV19|-
CASSIGPSGRFHNEQFF
TGTGCCAGTAGTATTGGGCCTAGCGGGAGGTTCCACAATGAGCAGTTCTTC
>-|15|TRBJ2-1|TRBV28|-
CASISPVAGYNEQFF
TGTGCCAGCATAAGCCCGGTAGCAGGGTACAATGAGCAGTTCTTC
>-|15|TRBJ2-4|TRBV6-1|-
CASNLGQLAKNIQYF
TGTGCCAGCAATCTAGGACAGCTAGCCAAAAACATTCAGTACTTC
>-|11|TRBJ1-5|TRBV6-5|-
CASSVDQPQHF
TGTGCCAGCAGCGTCGATCAGCCCCAGCATTTT
>TRBD2|17|TRBJ2-2|TRBV11-2|-
CASSQRTSGRFTGELFF
TGTGCCAGCAGCCAACGGACTAGCGGGAGGTTCACCGGGGAGCTGTTTTTT
>-|11|TRBJ2-5|TRBV30|once
CAWSVLRGRYF
TGTGCCTGGAGTGTACTTCGGGGTCGCTACTTC
>TRBD2|16|TRBJ2-3|TRBV10-3|-
CAISEPGASGRSTQYF
TGTGCCATCAGTGAGCCCGGGGCTAGCGGGAGATCTACGCAGTATTTT
>-|14|TRBJ2-5|TRBV7-9|-
CASSFRQPQETQYF
TGTGCCAGCAGCTTCAGACAGCCTCAAGAGACCCAGTACTTC
>-|13|TRBJ2-7|TRBV6-6|-
CASSSTGTYEQYF
TGTGCCAGCAGTTCCACAGGGACCTACGAGCAGTACTTC
>TRBD2|16|TRBJ2-3|TRBV13|-
CASKYLAGLSTDTQYF
TGTGCCAGCAAATACCTAGCGGGATTGAGCACAGATACGCAGTATTTT
>TRBD2|19|TRBJ2-1|TRBV5-1|once
CASSLSETSGRRLYNEQFF
TGCGCCAGCAGCTTGTCTGAGACTAGCGGGCGACGTCTATACAATGAGCAGTTCTTC
>TRBD2|14|TRBJ2-1|TRBV7-3|-
CASRPPGTNNEQFF
TGTGCCAGCAGACCACCCGGGACTAACAATGAGCAGTTCTTC
>-|14|TRBJ1-1|TRBV11-3|-
CASSSDSGRTEAFF
TGTGCCAGCAGCTCGGACAGTGGTCGCACTGAAGCTTTCTTT
>-|14|TRBJ1-3|TRBV2|-
CASSGQASGNTIYF
TGTGCCAGCAGTGGACAGGCCTCTGGAAACACCATATATTTT
>TRBD2|15|TRBJ2-1|TRBV2|-
CASSEGLAAYNEQFF
TGTGCCAGCAGTGAGGGACTAGCGGCTTACAATGAGCAGTTCTTC
>-|11|TRBJ1-1|TRBV18|-
CASSLDTEAFF
TGTGCCAGCTCACTAGACACTGAAGCTTTCTTT
>TRBD1|14|TRBJ1-2|TRBV28|-
CASRTGGANYGYTF
TGTGCCAGCAGAACAGGGGGGGCTAACTATGGCTACACCTTC
>-|15|TRBJ2-3|TRBV5-4|-
CASSEDYLPTDTQYF
TGTGCCAGCAGCGAGGACTACCTACCCACAGATACGCAGTATTTT
>-|17|TRBJ2-3|TRBV5-1|-
CASSSGHTSVGGDTQYF
TGCGCCAGCAGCTCGGGACACACTAGCGTTGGCGGGGATACGCAGTATTTT
>TRBD2|15|TRBJ2-5|TRBV5-6|-
CASSLESGRTETQYF
TGTGCCAGCAGCTTGGAGAGCGGGAGAACGGAGACCCAGTACTTC
>TRBD2|13|TRBJ2-2|TRBV28|-
CASSLLAGGELFF
TGTGCCAGCAGTCTTCTAGCGGGCGGGGAGCTGTTTTTT
>-|14|TRBJ1-1|TRBV7-9|few
CASSLVSFPTEAFF
TGTGCCAGCAGCTTAGTCAGTTTCCCCACTGAAGCTTTCTTT
>TRBD1|15|TRBJ2-7|TRBV23-1|-
CASSQSGQGAYEQYF
TGCGCCAGCAGTCAATCGGGACAGGGGGCCTACGAGCAGTACTTC
>TRBD1|16|TRBJ1-1|TRBV18|-
CASSPGLTGASGEAFF
TGTGCCAGCTCCCCGGGGCTCACAGGGGCTTCAGGTGAAGCTTTCTTT
>TRBD1|16|TRBJ1-1|TRBV7-3|few
CASSASGQMMNTEAFF
TGTGCCAGCAGCGCGTCGGGACAGATGATGAACACTGAAGCTTTCTTT
>-|13|TRBJ2-1|TRBV11-2|-
CASSLAGANEQFF
TGTGCCAGCAGCTTAGCTGGGGCCAATGAGCAGTTCTTC
>-|14|TRBJ1-3|TRBV5-1|-
CASSLASSGNTIYF
TGCGCCAGCAGCTTGGCCAGCTCTGGAAACACCATATATTTT
>-|16|TRBJ2-1|TRBV2|once
CASSDRDSSSYNEQFF
TGTGCCAGCAGTGACCGAGACTCGAGCTCCTACAATGAGCAGTTCTTC
>TRBD2|16|TRBJ2-1|TRBV6-4|once
CASSAPGGDGSNEQFF
TGTGCCAGCAGTGCGCCGGGGGGGGACGGGTCCAATGAGCAGTTCTTC
>TRBD2|15|TRBJ2-1|TRBV5-1|-
CASSLGLAGRNEQFF
TGCGCCAGCAGCTTGGGGTTAGCGGGAAGGAATGAGCAGTTCTTC
>TRBD2|15|TRBJ2-7|TRBV27|-
CASSLSAGEGYEQYF
TGTGCCAGCAGTTTATCAGCGGGGGAGGGCTACGAGCAGTACTTC
>-|15|TRBJ2-1|TRBV19|-
CASSMLTNEYNEQFF
TGTGCCAGTAGTATGTTGACAAACGAATACAATGAGCAGTTCTTC
>-|16|TRBJ1-3|TRBV10-3|-
CAISESVWASGNTIYF
TGTGCCATCAGTGAGTCCGTTTGGGCCTCTGGAAACACCATATATTTT
>-|19|TRBJ2-5|TRBV21-1|-
CASSGTPGLAGGEEETQYF
TGTGCCAGCAGCGGCACCCCGGGACTAGCGGGAGGTGAGGAGGAGACCCAGTACTTC